Sequencing of this T cell receptor (beta chain) was carried out in a study of vaccination and CD4 T cells after COVID-19. The CDR3 runs 17 residues. Per the germline V gene, CDR1 is SGHVS and CDR2 is FNYEAQ. Trimming pared 3 bases from V and 8 bases from J, leaving 25 bases between. Treatment in this sample: roughly ten-day PBMC culture with coronavirus spike peptide pools or control peptides (ViraFEST assay). Before the COVID-19 pandemic (2011-2018), CD4+ T cells were obtained from the unexposed donor. Sequencing of DNA taken from cultured CD4+ T cells relied on the Oncomine TCR Beta short-read assay. TCRdb reprocessed the PCR reads with MiXCR, giving one entry per CDR3 protein. The profile covers about 7,200 distinct CDR3 sequences, with about 30% appearing a single time and approximately 29% taken by the ten largest. Study-wide results and limits: For convalescent patients, a median 86.3% of reactive clones surfaced exclusively after vaccination.

In its sample, this clonotype was seen once. Its antigen is unidentified. Sample: CD4+ T cells from blood, cultured in vitro. The chain combines TRBV7-6 with TRBJ1-2, with D maybe TRBD1 (6 bases). The source of this sequence is a human donor in good health. The CDR3 nucleotides are TGTGCCAGCAGCTTGGGGGGGGCCACAGCGGGGCTTTGGGGCTACACCTTC. It is translated as CASSLGGATAGLWGYTF.